This T cell receptor (beta chain) appears in the sequencing data of a study of blood T cell repertoires in COVID-19. Looking at the study overall: Sites across the United States, Italy and Spain contributed samples from acute and convalescent COVID-19. Nucleic acid was either cDNA or gDNA, and it came from T cells, B-cell-depleted T cells, or PBMCs.

The table came from immunoSEQ multiplex PCR; TCRdb's copy has only in-frame clones and leaves some out. This sample yields 37,000 or so clones, of which almost 90% are seen a single time; about 12% belongs to the top ten. After removal of 1 base from V and 4 bases from J, the junction contained 10 bases not matched to a gene. The CDR3 is 18 amino acids. Per germline, CDR1 SGHNT and CDR2 YENEEA. This clonotype was sampled from a man between 65 and 85 years old with acute or convalescent COVID-19. The V and J genes are TRBV11-3 and TRBJ2-2; TRBD2 matches 9 bases. Sequenced material: peripheral blood. This CDR3 is CASSLGGGRALGTGELFF. As DNA, the CDR3 is TGTGCCAGCAGCTTAGGGGGCGGGAGGGCCCTCGGCACCGGGGAGCTGTTTTTT.